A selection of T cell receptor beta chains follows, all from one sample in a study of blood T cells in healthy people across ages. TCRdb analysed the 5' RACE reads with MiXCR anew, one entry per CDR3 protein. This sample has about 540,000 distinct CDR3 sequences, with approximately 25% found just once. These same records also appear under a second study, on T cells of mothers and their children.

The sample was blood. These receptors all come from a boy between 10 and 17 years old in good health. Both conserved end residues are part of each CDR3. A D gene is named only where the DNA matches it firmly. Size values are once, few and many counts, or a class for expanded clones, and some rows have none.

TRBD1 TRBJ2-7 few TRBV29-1 CSVAGTGHEQYF TGCAGCGTGGCCGGGACAGGGCACGAGCAGTACTTC
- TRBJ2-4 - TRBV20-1 CSASLQGRTQYF TGCAGTGCTAGTCTCCAGGGAAGGACTCAGTACTTC
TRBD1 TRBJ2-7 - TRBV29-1 CSVEGTGNYERYF TGCAGCGTTGAAGGGACAGGGAACTACGAGCGGTACTTC
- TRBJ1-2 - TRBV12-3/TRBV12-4 CASSPSAAYGYTF TGTGCCAGCAGCCCCTCGGCTGCTTATGGCTACACCTTC
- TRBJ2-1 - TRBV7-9 CAGSPGISSYNEQFF TGTGCCGGCAGCCCCGGGATTAGCTCCTACAATGAGCAGTTCTTC
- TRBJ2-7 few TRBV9 CASSPRQAPEQYF TGTGCCAGCAGCCCCAGACAGGCCCCCGAGCAGTACTTC
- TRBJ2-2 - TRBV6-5 CASSSTANTGELFF TGTGCCAGCAGCAGTACGGCGAACACCGGGGAGCTGTTTTTT
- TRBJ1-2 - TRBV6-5 CASSRQGVYGYTF TGTGCCAGCAGTCGCCAGGGAGTATATGGCTACACCTTC
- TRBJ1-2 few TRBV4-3 CASSQDSRGHLSYGYTF TGCGCCAGCAGCCAAGATAGTAGAGGGCATCTATCCTATGGCTACACCTTC
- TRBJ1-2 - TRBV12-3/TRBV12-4 CASSSGRNDGYTF TGTGCCAGCAGCTCGGGACGGAACGATGGCTACACCTTC
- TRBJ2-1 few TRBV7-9 CASSLDRVAASSYNEQFF TGTGCCAGCAGCTTAGATCGGGTAGCGGCTAGCTCCTACAATGAGCAGTTCTTC
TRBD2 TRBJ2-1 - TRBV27 CASSLWTSGRGNEQFF TGTGCCAGCAGTTTATGGACTAGCGGGAGGGGTAATGAGCAGTTCTTC
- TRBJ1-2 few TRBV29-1 CSVDPEAYYGYTF TGCAGCGTTGACCCAGAGGCCTATTATGGCTACACCTTC
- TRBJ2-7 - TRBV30 CAWSVGNEQYF TGTGCCTGGAGTGTAGGGAACGAGCAGTACTTC
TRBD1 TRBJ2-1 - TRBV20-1 CSAARQGAWGNEQFF TGCAGTGCTGCCCGACAGGGGGCGTGGGGCAATGAGCAGTTCTTC
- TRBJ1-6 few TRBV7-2 CASSLYEVDNSPLHF TGTGCCAGCAGCTTATATGAGGTAGACAATTCACCCCTCCACTTT
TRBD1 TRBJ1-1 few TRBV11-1 CASSLPKPGTGVFFDTEAFF TGTGCCAGCAGCTTACCCAAACCCGGGACAGGGGTGTTTTTTGACACTGAAGCTTTCTTT
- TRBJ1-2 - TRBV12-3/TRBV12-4 CASSSQFQQRNF TGTGCCAGCAGTTCCCAGTTCCAACAGCGGAACTTC
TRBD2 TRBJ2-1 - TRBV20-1 CSARGLADFNEQFF TGCAGTGCTAGGGGACTAGCGGATTTCAATGAGCAGTTCTTC
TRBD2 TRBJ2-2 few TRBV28 CASSPGLAAGELFF TGTGCCAGCAGTCCGGGACTAGCGGCCGGGGAGCTGTTTTTT
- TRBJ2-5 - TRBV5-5 CASSLAVGTKYQQTQYF TGTGCCAGCAGCTTGGCGGTGGGAACGAAGTACCAACAGACCCAGTACTTC
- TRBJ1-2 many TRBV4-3 CASSQDRGDYGYTF TGCGCCAGCAGCCAAGACAGAGGGGACTATGGCTACACCTTC
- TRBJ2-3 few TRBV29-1 CSVRPYTDTQYF TGCAGCGTCCGTCCTTACACAGATACGCAGTATTTT
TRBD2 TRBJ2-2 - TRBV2 CASKTSGSNTGELFF TGTGCCAGCAAAACTAGCGGGAGTAATACCGGGGAGCTGTTTTTT
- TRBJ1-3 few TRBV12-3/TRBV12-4 CASSFSGAGNTIYF TGTGCCAGCAGTTTTTCAGGGGCCGGAAACACCATATATTTT
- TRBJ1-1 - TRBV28 CASFELTGFRGTEAFF TGTGCCAGTTTTGAGTTAACAGGGTTTAGGGGCACTGAAGCTTTCTTT
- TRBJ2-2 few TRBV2 CASSGHGGTNTGELFF TGTGCCAGCAGTGGTCACGGGGGTACGAACACCGGGGAGCTGTTTTTT
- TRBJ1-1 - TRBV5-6 CASNGRLGTEAFF TGTGCCAGCAACGGACGGTTAGGAACTGAAGCTTTCTTT
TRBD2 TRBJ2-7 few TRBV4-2 CASSQRGAGPLEQYF TGTGCCAGCAGCCAGAGGGGAGCGGGACCCCTGGAGCAGTACTTC
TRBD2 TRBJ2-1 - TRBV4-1 CASSQGLAGTSYNEQFF TGCGCCAGCAGCCAAGGGCTAGCGGGTACCTCCTACAATGAGCAGTTCTTC
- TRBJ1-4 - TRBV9 CASGTKAGSLEEKLFF TGTGCCAGCGGCACAAAAGCGGGTTCGTTAGAGGAAAAACTGTTTTTT
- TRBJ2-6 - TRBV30 CAERPLGSGANVLTF TGTGCGGAAAGACCTCTGGGCTCTGGGGCCAACGTCCTGACTTTC
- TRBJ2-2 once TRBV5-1 CASSFGLASLNTGELFF TGCGCCAGCAGCTTCGGGCTAGCGTCACTAAACACCGGGGAGCTGTTTTTT
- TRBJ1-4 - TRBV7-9 CASSLPSHGGDEKLFF TGTGCCAGCAGCTTACCATCGCACGGCGGGGATGAAAAACTGTTTTTT
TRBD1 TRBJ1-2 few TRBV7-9 CASRGPNSGQGNGYTF TGTGCCAGCAGGGGACCAAACTCCGGACAGGGGAATGGCTACACCTTC
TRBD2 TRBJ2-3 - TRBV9 CASSVDTSGGAPDTQYF TGTGCCAGCAGCGTAGATACTAGCGGGGGGGCCCCAGATACGCAGTATTTT
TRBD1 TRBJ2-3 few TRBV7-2 CASSSGQASTDTQYF TGTGCCAGCAGCTCGGGACAGGCTAGCACAGATACGCAGTATTTT
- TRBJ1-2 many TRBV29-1 CSAHRGARGYTF TGCAGCGCTCACCGAGGGGCGCGGGGCTACACCTTC
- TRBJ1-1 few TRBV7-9 CALLRLNTEAFF TGTGCCCTCCTTCGGCTGAACACTGAAGCTTTCTTT
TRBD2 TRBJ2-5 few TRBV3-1 CASSQDVGLAGETQYF TGTGCCAGCAGCCAAGATGTGGGACTAGCGGGGGAGACCCAGTACTTC
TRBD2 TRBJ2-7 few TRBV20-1 CSAGSGRAIYEQYF TGCAGTGCTGGTAGCGGGAGGGCCATATACGAGCAGTACTTC
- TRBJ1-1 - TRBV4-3 CASSQDPGAGEAFF TGCGCCAGCAGCCAAGACCCGGGGGCCGGTGAAGCTTTCTTT
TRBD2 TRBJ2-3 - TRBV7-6 CASSETSGSPRTDTQYF TGTGCCAGCAGCGAGACTAGCGGGAGCCCTCGCACAGATACGCAGTATTTT
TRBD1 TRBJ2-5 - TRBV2 CASSVPDREYQETQYF TGTGCCAGCAGTGTCCCCGACAGGGAGTACCAAGAGACCCAGTACTTC
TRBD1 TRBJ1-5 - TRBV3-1 CASSQVFTGGIQPQHF TGTGCCAGCAGCCAAGTGTTTACAGGGGGGATTCAGCCCCAGCATTTT
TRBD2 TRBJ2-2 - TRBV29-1 CSVGRLAGNTGELFF TGCAGCGTTGGGCGGCTAGCGGGTAACACCGGGGAGCTGTTTTTT
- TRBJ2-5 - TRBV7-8 CASIAFGGQETQYF TGTGCCAGCATCGCCTTTGGGGGCCAAGAGACCCAGTACTTC
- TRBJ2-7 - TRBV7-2 CASSSTSGNSYEQYF TGTGCCAGCAGCTCCACCTCGGGGAACTCCTACGAGCAGTACTTC
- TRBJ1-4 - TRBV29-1 CSVAPRLQNEKLFF TGCAGCGTGGCCCCGCGGCTCCAGAATGAAAAACTGTTTTTT
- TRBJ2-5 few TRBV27 CASSFERQETQYF TGTGCCAGCAGTTTCGAGCGGCAAGAGACCCAGTACTTC
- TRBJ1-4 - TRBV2 CARQMAGQDEKLFF TGTGCGCGGCAGATGGCGGGGCAAGATGAAAAACTGTTTTTT
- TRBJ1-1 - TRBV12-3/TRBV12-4 CASSDGREDTEAFF TGTGCCAGCAGTGACGGCAGGGAAGACACTGAAGCTTTCTTT
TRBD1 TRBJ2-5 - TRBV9 CASSPPTSTGAVQYF TGTGCCAGCAGCCCCCCGACCTCGACAGGGGCGGTTCAGTACTTC
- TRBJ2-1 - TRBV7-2 CASSAGGEQFF TGTGCCAGCAGCGCCGGGGGAGAGCAGTTCTTC
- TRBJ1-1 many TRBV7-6 CASSQTRGAGPNTEAFF TGTGCCAGCAGCCAAACACGGGGGGCCGGGCCGAACACTGAAGCTTTCTTT